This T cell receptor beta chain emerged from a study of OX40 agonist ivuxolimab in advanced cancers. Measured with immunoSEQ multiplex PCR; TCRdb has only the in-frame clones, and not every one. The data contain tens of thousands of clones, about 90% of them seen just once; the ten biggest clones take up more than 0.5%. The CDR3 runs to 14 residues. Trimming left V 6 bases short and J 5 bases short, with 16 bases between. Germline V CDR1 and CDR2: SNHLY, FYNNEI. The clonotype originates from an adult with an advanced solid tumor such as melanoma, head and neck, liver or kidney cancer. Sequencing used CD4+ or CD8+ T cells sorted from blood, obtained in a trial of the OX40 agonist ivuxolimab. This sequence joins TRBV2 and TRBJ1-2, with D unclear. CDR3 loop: CASSPNGFKYGYTF. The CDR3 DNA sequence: TGTGCCAGCAGCCCAAACGGGTTCAAGTATGGCTACACCTTC.